Listed below are T cell receptor beta chains from one sample, sequenced in a study of post-analysis software for immune sequencing data. TCRdb ran MiXCR on the PCR reads and lists one entry per CDR3 protein. This table holds about 460,000 distinct CDR3 sequences, nearly 45% found once. Sequenced: blood. These receptors were taken from a girl aged 10 to 17 with multiple sclerosis. Both conserved end residues are part of each CDR3. A D gene is named only where the DNA matches it firmly. Not every row has a clone size; where given, it reads once, few, many or a size class.

TRBJ2-4 TRBD2 . TRBV7-2 TGTGCCAGCAGCTACCCAGCGGGAGGAGCCAAAAACATTCAGTACTTC CASSYPAGGAKNIQYF
TRBJ2-7 . . TRBV29-1 TGCAGCGTTGCAGGTGTAGCGGAAAAGACCTACGAGCAGTACTTC CSVAGVAEKTYEQYF
TRBJ2-7 . . TRBV15 TGTGCCACCAGCAGAGATTCGCGAGGGAATGAGCAGTACTTC CATSRDSRGNEQYF
TRBJ2-1 . . TRBV6-1 TGTGCCAGCAGTGAATCGGCCACGGTCCAGTTCTTC CASSESATVQFF
TRBJ2-1 TRBD2 few TRBV5-8 TGTGCCAGCAGCCGCGGGACTAGCGGGTCCCATGAGCAGTTCTTC CASSRGTSGSHEQFF
TRBJ2-6 . . TRBV5-1 TGCGCCAGCAGCTTCTCGGGGGACGTCCGGACTTTC CASSFSGDVRTF
TRBJ1-2 . . TRBV6-5 TGTGCCAGCGGAGAGATTTTGGACTATGGCTACACCTTC CASGEILDYGYTF
TRBJ2-7 TRBD1 . TRBV28 TGTGCCAGCACCGAAGGGGGACAGGGCAACGAGCAGTACTTC CASTEGGQGNEQYF
TRBJ2-7 . . TRBV21-1 TGTGCCAGCAGCAAGGTACACTTTATAAAACTCTACGAGCAGTACTTC CASSKVHFIKLYEQYF
TRBJ2-1 TRBD2 . TRBV20-1 TGCAGTGCTAGAGATACGGCTAGCGGGAGGACCGGTGAGCAGTTCTTC CSARDTASGRTGEQFF
TRBJ2-4 . few TRBV20-1 TGCAGTGCAGGGAAGGGGGAGAACATTCAGTACTTC CSAGKGENIQYF
TRBJ2-1 TRBD2 few TRBV20-1 TGCAGTGCTAGAGATTGGCTAGCGGGAGTGGGTGAGCAGTTCTTC CSARDWLAGVGEQFF
TRBJ2-3 . once TRBV11-1 TGTGCCAGCGAAGGGCAGGGAGGAGATACGCAGTATTTT CASEGQGGDTQYF
TRBJ1-4 . few TRBV10-3 TGTGCCATCAGATCCGGGACAACTAATGAAAAACTGTTTTTT CAIRSGTTNEKLFF
TRBJ1-1 . few TRBV28 TGTGCCAGCAGTTTGTTTGGTGCGTCAAACACTGAAGCTTTCTTT CASSLFGASNTEAFF
TRBJ1-2 . . TRBV4-3 TGCGCCAGCAGCCAAGATTGGCAACTTGGCTACACCTTC CASSQDWQLGYTF
TRBJ2-4 TRBD2 . TRBV28 TGTGCCAGCAGTCTAGCGGCCCTAGCCAAAAACATTCAGTACTTC CASSLAALAKNIQYF
TRBJ1-2 TRBD1 . TRBV2 TGTGCCAGCAGTGAAGAGGGGGCAGACTATGGCTACACCTTC CASSEEGADYGYTF
TRBJ2-5 . . TRBV7-2 TGTGCCAGCAGCTTTTGGGCGGGTGAGGAGACCCAGTACTTC CASSFWAGEETQYF
TRBJ2-2 . . TRBV12-3/TRBV12-4 TGTGCCAGCAGTTTATTTCCTGGCGGGATCACCGGGGAGCTGTTTTTT CASSLFPGGITGELFF
TRBJ2-7 . once TRBV20-1 TGCAGTGCTGGCCGGGAGCTCACCTACGAGCAGTACTTC CSAGRELTYEQYF
TRBJ1-5 TRBD1 few TRBV7-2 TGTGCCAGCAGCTTAGAGGGGGCAGGGCAGCCCCAGCATTTT CASSLEGAGQPQHF
TRBJ2-7 TRBD2 . TRBV6-5 TGTGCCAGCAGCCCCGGACTAGCGGACCCTCCCTACGAGCAGTACTTC CASSPGLADPPYEQYF
TRBJ2-7 . . TRBV15 TGTGCCACCAGCAGTCTAGGGGGCGCGGGAGTCGGCTACGAGCAGTACTTC CATSSLGGAGVGYEQYF
TRBJ2-7 TRBD2 . TRBV9 TGTGCCAGCAGCGTAACTAGCGGGAGAGGATACGAGCAGTACTTC CASSVTSGRGYEQYF
TRBJ1-2 . . TRBV5-5 TGTGCCAGCAGCTTGGAGAACAGGGTATCCTATGGCTACACCTTC CASSLENRVSYGYTF
TRBJ2-1 TRBD2 few TRBV27 TGTGCCAGCAGTTCCAACTCTTTTCCCAGCGGGAGGTGGTATGAGCAGTTCTTC CASSSNSFPSGRWYEQFF
TRBJ2-5 . few TRBV20-1 TGCAGTGCTAAATTAGTGGGGGGAGAGACCCAGTACTTC CSAKLVGGETQYF
TRBJ2-5 TRBD2 . TRBV4-3 TGCGCCAGCAGTAGAGGGCGGGAGCAGGAGACCCAGTACTTC CASSRGREQETQYF
TRBJ2-5 . . TRBV6-5 TGTGCCAGCAGTTACTCGTGGGGGGTGGTGGAGACCCAGTACTTC CASSYSWGVVETQYF
TRBJ2-7 . . TRBV10-3 TGTGCCATCAGTGAGGGGGCAGGGCGCTACGAGCAGTACTTC CAISEGAGRYEQYF
TRBJ2-3 TRBD2 . TRBV20-1 TGCAGTGCTAGAGATCGGATAGCGGGAGGAAGTCCAGATACGCAGTATTTT CSARDRIAGGSPDTQYF
TRBJ1-6 TRBD1 . TRBV6-1 TGTGCCAGCAGACCGGGACAGCAGAATTCACCCCTCCACTTT CASRPGQQNSPLHF
TRBJ2-7 TRBD1 . TRBV7-2 TGTGCCAGCAGCTTAGGACCCGGGACAGGGTCCTACGAGCAGTACTTC CASSLGPGTGSYEQYF
TRBJ2-7 TRBD1 . TRBV28 TGTGCCAGCAGTTCGACAGGGGGCTTTTTCTACGAGCAGTACTTC CASSSTGGFFYEQYF
TRBJ1-2 TRBD1 . TRBV2 TGTGCCAGCAGTGACCGCCCGACAGGGTTCGATGGCTACACCTTC CASSDRPTGFDGYTF
TRBJ1-2 . . TRBV20-1 TGCAGTGCTAGAGGGGCAGACTCGATGCGCTACACCTTC CSARGADSMRYTF
TRBJ2-1 TRBD2 few TRBV20-1 TGCAGTGCTTGGGGACTAGCGACCTACAATGAGCAGTTCTTC CSAWGLATYNEQFF
TRBJ1-1 TRBD1 . TRBV18 TGTGCTAGCTCGGCCGGGACAGGGGTCACTGAAGCTTTCTTT CASSAGTGVTEAFF
TRBJ1-1 . . TRBV29-1 TGCAGCGTTAACAGAAACACTGAAGCTTTCTTT CSVNRNTEAFF
TRBJ2-7 TRBD2 few TRBV9 TGTGCCAGCAGCGTAGCTGGGACTAGCGGCTACGAGCAGTACTTC CASSVAGTSGYEQYF
TRBJ2-3 TRBD2 . TRBV5-1 TGCGCCAGCCGGGGGGAAGTGCGGCAGTATTTT CASRGEVRQYF
TRBJ1-1 . . TRBV9 TGTGCCAGCAGCGAAGGGGACGGGATGAACACTGAAGCTTTCTTT CASSEGDGMNTEAFF
TRBJ1-2 . few TRBV29-1 TGCAGCGTTGAATGGCAGGCCTATAACACCTTC CSVEWQAYNTF
TRBJ2-3 TRBD2 . TRBV6-4 TGTGCCAGCAGACCGGGACTAGCGGACACAGATACGCAGTATTTT CASRPGLADTDTQYF
TRBJ2-1 TRBD2 few TRBV2 TGTGCCAGCACGGTCGGACTAGCGGGAGGAGGTGAGCAGTTCTTC CASTVGLAGGGEQFF
TRBJ2-1 TRBD2 . TRBV7-8 TGTGCCAGCAGCTTAGCTACGGGACTAGCTCGGAATGAGCAGTTCTTC CASSLATGLARNEQFF
TRBJ2-1 TRBD2 . TRBV20-1 TGCAGTGCTGCAGCGGCTAGCGGGAGGGCCCATGAGCAGTTCTTC CSAAAASGRAHEQFF
TRBJ2-1 TRBD2 . TRBV12-3/TRBV12-4 TGTGCCAGCAGTCCCACTAGCGGGGCGTACAATGAGCAGTTCTTC CASSPTSGAYNEQFF
TRBJ2-1 . . TRBV11-2 TGTGCCAGCAGCTTATATGGTCGATACAATGAGCAGTTCTTC CASSLYGRYNEQFF
TRBJ2-1 TRBD1 . TRBV6-5 TGTGCCAGCAGTTACGGGACAGGGACCAATGAGCAGTTCTTC CASSYGTGTNEQFF
TRBJ2-7 . few TRBV20-1 TGCAGTGCTAGAGACTTTGACGGCCAGCAGAACTACGAGCAGTACTTC CSARDFDGQQNYEQYF
TRBJ1-2 . few TRBV7-9 TGTGCCAGCAGCGTACCGGGGCCCACTAACTATGGCTACACCTTC CASSVPGPTNYGYTF
TRBJ2-3 . . TRBV20-1 TGCAGTTTAGACAGGAGCACAGATACGCAGTATTTT CSLDRSTDTQYF
TRBJ2-7 . . TRBV5-1 TGCGCCAGCAGCTTGGCCTGGGACGGCTCCTACGAGCAGTACTTC CASSLAWDGSYEQYF